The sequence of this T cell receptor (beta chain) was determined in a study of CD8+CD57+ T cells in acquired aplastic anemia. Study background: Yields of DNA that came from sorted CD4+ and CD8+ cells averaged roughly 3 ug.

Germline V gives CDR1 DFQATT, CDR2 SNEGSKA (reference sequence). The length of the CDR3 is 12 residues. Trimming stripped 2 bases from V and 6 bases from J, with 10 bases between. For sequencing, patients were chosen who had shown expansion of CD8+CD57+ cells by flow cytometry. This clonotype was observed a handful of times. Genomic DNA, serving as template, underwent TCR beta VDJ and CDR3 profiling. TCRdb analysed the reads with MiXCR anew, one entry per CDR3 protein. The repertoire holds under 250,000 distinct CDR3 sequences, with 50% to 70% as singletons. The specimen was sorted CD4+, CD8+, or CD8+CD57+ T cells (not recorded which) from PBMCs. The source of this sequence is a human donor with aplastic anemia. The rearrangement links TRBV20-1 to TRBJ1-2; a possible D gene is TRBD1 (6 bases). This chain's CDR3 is CSARQGQDGYTF. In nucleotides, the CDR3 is TGCAGTGCTAGACAGGGGCAGGATGGCTACACCTTC.